These 31 T cell receptor beta chains were sequenced from one sample in a study of T-cell memory formation after mild COVID-19. TCRdb re-called the 5' RACE reads through MiXCR, storing one row per CDR3 protein. Counted here are hundreds of thousands of distinct CDR3 sequences, around a sixth occurring once; the ten biggest clones make up roughly 8.2%. Source material: PBMCs or a T cell subset sorted from them (not recorded which). These TCRs come from an adult woman who had mild COVID-19 (a few samples of this study predate the infection). Cell type and time point are not known.

The table lists this clonotype with many counts. This chain connects TRBV7-2 to TRBJ2-2; D not resolved. CDR3 length: 16 amino acids. Germline CDR1 and CDR2: SGHTA and FQGNSA. V lost 4 bases, J lost 4 bases, and 16 bases lay in between. The CDR3 here is CASSSGPKRFTGELFF. Written as DNA, the CDR3 is TGTGCCAGCAGCTCCGGACCCAAACGGTTCACCGGGGAGCTGTTTTTT.

Only a few counts were recorded for this clonotype. This chain joins TRBV4-1 and TRBJ2-1, with TRBD2 matching 9 bases. Germline lookup yields CDR1 MGHRA and CDR2 YSYEKL. The CDR3 extends over 16 amino acids. The V and J ends lost 4 bases and 3 bases, in that order; junction bases with no gene match: 7. CDR3 sequence (DNA): TGCGCCAGCAGCCTCTTAGCGGGAGAGAGCTACAATGAGCAGTTCTTC. This codes for CASSLLAGESYNEQFF.

The chain recombines TRBV25-1 with TRBJ2-5; tentatively, D is TRBD1 (5 bases). The CDR3 spans 13 residues. Trimming shortened V by 8 bases and J by 1 base, and 11 bases separated the two germline ends. Germline V gene data show CDR1 as MGHDK and CDR2 as SYGVNS. This CDR3 reads CASQIGAQETQYF. CDR3 bases: TGTGCCAGCCAAATAGGGGCCCAAGAGACCCAGTACTTC.

This clonotype was picked up a small number of times. J is TRBJ2-3 and V is TRBV2; weak D call: TRBD2 (5 bases). Germline values: CDR1 SNHLY, CDR2 FYNNEI. This CDR3 has 14 amino acids. The V gene lost 7 bases and the J gene lost 1 base, with 12 bases spanning the gap. The CDR3 coding sequence is TGTGCCAGCAACGCCAAGCGGCGCACAGATACGCAGTATTTT. Its translation: CASNAKRRTDTQYF.

This clonotype was observed at least ten times. The V call is TRBV20-1, the J call TRBJ2-3, with D perhaps matching TRBD2 (7 bases). The CDR3 sequence is 13 residues long. Trimming removed 3 bases from V and 7 bases from J, with 14 bases in between. Per the germline V gene, CDR1 is DFQATT and CDR2 is SNEGSKA (reference sequence). Here the CDR3 reads CSARGGGRYTQYF. The CDR3 DNA is TGCAGTGCTAGGGGGGGGGGCCGCTATACGCAGTATTTT.

The rearrangement links TRBV7-8 to TRBJ2-1; the D is unclear. This CDR3 has 14 residues. The germline V and J ends were trimmed by 2 bases and 5 bases, with 10 bases remaining between them. Germline CDR1 is SGHVS and CDR2 is FQNEAQ. CDR3 nucleotide sequence: TGTGCCAGCAGCTTAACCCATCCAGACAATGAGCAGTTCTTC. Its protein is CASSLTHPDNEQFF. Drawing the rest from reference TRBV7-8 and TRBJ2-1, the complete variable domain is GAGVSQSPRYKVAKRGQDVALRCDPISGHVSLFWYQQALGQGPEFLTYFQNEAQLDKSGLPSDRFFAERPEGSVSTLKIQRTQQEDSAVYLCASSLTHPDNEQFFGPGTRLTVL.

This clonotype has only a few counts. The chain employs TRBV12-3 or TRBV12-4 and TRBJ1-5; no definite D call. Trimming shortened V by 8 bases and J by 5 bases, and 13 bases separated the two germline ends. The CDR3 is 13 residues long. Written as DNA, the CDR3 is TGTGCCAGCCGCCCAGGACGGTATCAGCCCCAGCATTTT. Protein product: CASRPGRYQPQHF.

Many counts were recorded for this clonotype. The chain has TRBV10-2 and TRBJ1-1; the D gene is possibly TRBD1 (6 bases). Germline CDR1 and CDR2: WSHSY and SAAADI. The CDR3 runs 14 residues. The V gene lost 6 bases and the J gene lost 6 bases, with 17 bases spanning the gap. As DNA, the CDR3 is TGCGCCAGCAGGGCCGAAACAGGGACTTCTGAAGCTTTCTTT. Its translation: CASRAETGTSEAFF.

The DNA of the CDR3 is TGTGCCAGCAGTTTACAGGGGGCGACCATTCAGTACTTC. This codes for CASSLQGATIQYF. The chain combines TRBV27 with TRBJ2-4, with 8 bases aligning to TRBD1. This CDR3 region has 13 residues. In germline, CDR1 is MNHEY, CDR2 SMNVEV (reference sequence). V lost 2 bases to trimming and J lost 9 bases; unmatched junction nucleotides: 3.

The chain recombines TRBV20-1 with TRBJ2-7, with 10 positions matching TRBD2. Losses at the gene ends were 1 base for V and 5 bases for J; bases not matched to a gene: 14. The CDR3 sequence is 17 residues long. CDR1 and CDR2 (germline): DFQATT, SNEGSKA (reference sequence). The CDR3 bases are TGCAGTGCTAGAGGGTTAAGTAGGCTAGCGGGAGAAGACGAGCAGTACTTC. Amino acid sequence: CSARGLSRLAGEDEQYF.

This clonotype appeared a few times. V and J are TRBV27 and TRBJ2-6, with a tentative D call TRBD1 (6 bases). V was pared by 1 base and J by 1 base, with 14 bases between. Germline V gene lookup returns CDR1 MNHEY and CDR2 SMNVEV (reference sequence). The CDR3 is made up of 18 amino acids. The CDR3 reads CASSLFTGQLSGANVLTF. The DNA for the CDR3 is TGTGCCAGCAGTTTATTTACGGGACAACTATCTGGGGCCAACGTCCTGACTTTC.

The rearrangement uses TRBV23-1 and TRBJ2-6, with D tentatively TRBD2 (6 bases). TRBV23-1 qualifies as an ORF whose function is uncertain. V was cut by 0 bases and J by 2 bases, with 11 bases left in between. The CDR3 is 17 amino acids. DNA for the CDR3: TGCGCCAGCAGTCAATCGACGGGGGTTGCTGGGGCCAACGTCCTGACTTTC. Protein sequence: CASSQSTGVAGANVLTF.

The CDR3 sequence is CASSYLGQVFGYTF. The CDR3 DNA reads TGTGCCAGCAGTTATTTGGGACAGGTGTTCGGCTACACCTTC. This chain joins TRBV6-5 and TRBJ1-2; the match to TRBD1 covers 8 bases. Germline loops: CDR1 MNHEY, CDR2 SVGAGI. The CDR3 covers 14 residues. The ends lost 3 bases at V and 8 bases at J; junction bases unmatched: 8.

The chain recombines TRBV12-3 or TRBV12-4 with TRBJ1-6; D not resolved. There are 15 residues in the CDR3. The V end lost 6 bases, the J end lost 7 bases, and 16 bases lay between the germline ends. This CDR3 is CASSPRRGGNSPLHF. CDR3 sequence (DNA): TGTGCCAGCAGCCCACGGCGGGGAGGGAATTCACCCCTCCACTTT.

This clonotype was recorded a few times. The chain employs TRBV7-9 and TRBJ1-3; D is perhaps TRBD1 (5 bases). This CDR3 region has 16 residues. CDR1 SEHNR and CDR2 FQNEAQ come from the germline V gene (reference sequence). Trimming removed 2 bases from V and 2 bases from J, with 13 bases in between. CDR3 in DNA: TGTGCCAGCAGCTTAAACCTGGCAGGGACTGGAAACACCATATATTTT. It yields the protein CASSLNLAGTGNTIYF.

V gene TRBV4-1 combines with J gene TRBJ1-1, with 8 bases identical to TRBD1. Germline CDR1 is MGHRA and CDR2 is YSYEKL. This CDR3 comprises 15 residues. V gave up 4 bases and J gave up 1 base; unmatched junction bases: 5. The CDR3 DNA reads TGCGCCAGCAGCCTTACACAGGGGGAGAACACTGAAGCTTTCTTT. It encodes CASSLTQGENTEAFF.

This clonotype has just a few counts. V gene TRBV19 combines with J gene TRBJ2-5; D remains ambiguous. This CDR3 has 14 residues. V lost 4 bases and J 5 bases, leaving 14 bases between the germline ends. The germline CDR1 and CDR2 sequences are LNHDA and SQIVND (reference sequence). CDR3 nucleotides: TGTGCCAGTAGTACACGACTCCTCAGCGAGACCCAGTACTTC. Protein product: CASSTRLLSETQYF. Full variable domain (missing parts from reference TRBV19 and TRBJ2-5): DGGITQSPKYLFRKEGQNVTLSCEQNLNHDAMYWYRQDPGQGLRLIYYSQIVNDFQKGDIAEGYSVSREKKESFPLTVTSAQKNPTAFYLCASSTRLLSETQYFGPGTRLLVL.

The rearrangement uses TRBV19 and TRBJ2-7; 8 nucleotides agree with TRBD1. This CDR3 contains 14 residues. Germline V gene data show CDR1 as LNHDA and CDR2 as SQIVND (reference sequence). The junction had 4 bases not matched to a gene; V was cut back by 4 bases and J by 2 bases. The CDR3 coding sequence is TGTGCCAGTAGTAGACAGGGGAGGACCTACGAGCAGTACTTC. Its translation is CASSRQGRTYEQYF.

CDR3 loop: CATSEGQDGKETQYF. CDR3 coding DNA: TGTGCCACCAGTGAGGGACAGGATGGAAAAGAGACCCAGTACTTC. V gene TRBV24-1 combines with J gene TRBJ2-5; 8 positions match TRBD1. The V gene's germline CDR1 is KGHDR and CDR2 SFDVKD. The CDR3 runs to 15 residues. The V gene end was trimmed by 4 bases and the J gene end by 3 bases; junction bases not matched to a gene: 6.

V and J are TRBV28 and TRBJ1-1; no definite D call. Trimming shortened V by 1 base and J by 0 bases, and 15 bases separated the two germline ends. The CDR3 sequence is 17 residues long. Germline V gives CDR1 MDHEN, CDR2 SYDVKM. CDR3 amino acids: CASSLSQTNLMNTEAFF. The DNA of the CDR3 is TGTGCCAGCAGTTTATCCCAGACCAATTTGATGAACACTGAAGCTTTCTTT.

This clonotype was counted a few times. The chain's CDR3 is CSGGLTDTQYF. CDR3 DNA sequence: TGCAGTGGGGGTCTCACAGATACGCAGTATTTT. The rearrangement uses TRBV20-1 and TRBJ2-3, with D uncertain. The CDR3 is 11 residues long. The germline V gene has CDR1 DFQATT and CDR2 SNEGSKA (reference sequence). V was cut by 7 bases and J by 2 bases, with 7 bases left in between.

This sequence joins TRBV7-3 and TRBJ2-2, with D maybe TRBD1 (6 bases). Germline lookup yields CDR1 SGHTA and CDR2 FQGTGA. The CDR3 extends over 14 amino acids. V was trimmed by 5 bases and J by 1 base, leaving 8 bases between them. CDR3 sequence (DNA): TGTGCCAGCAGCGGGGGCGTGAACACCGGGGAGCTGTTTTTT. Translation gives CASSGGVNTGELFF.

This clonotype came up a few times. CDR3 DNA sequence: TGCAGTGCTAGTCTTTCGGGGGAGACAGATACGCAGTATTTT. Its protein product is CSASLSGETDTQYF. The rearrangement uses TRBV20-1 and TRBJ2-3; D is perhaps TRBD2 (6 bases). This CDR3 comprises 14 residues. The V gene's germline CDR1 is DFQATT and CDR2 SNEGSKA (reference sequence). V was shortened by 3 bases and J by 3 bases, with 13 bases between the two germline ends.

This clonotype was seen a handful of times. V usage is TRBV18 and J usage is TRBJ1-3; tentative D call: TRBD1 (5 bases). CDR1 and CDR2 (germline): KGHSH, LQKENI. Deletions cut 7 bases from V and 4 bases from J, with 20 bases between. The CDR3 sequence is 16 residues long. The CDR3 region is CASLQAGTTEGNTIYF. CDR3 nucleotide sequence: TGTGCCAGCTTACAAGCCGGGACGACGGAGGGAAACACCATATATTTT.

This clonotype appeared a few times. The chain has TRBV6-2 or TRBV6-3 and TRBJ1-1; D remains unclear. This CDR3 is built from 17 residues. Per germline, CDR1 MNHEY and CDR2 SVGEGT. The germline V and J ends were trimmed by 6 bases and 0 bases, with 20 bases remaining between them. CDR3 DNA sequence: TGTGCCAGCAGACCCCTGACGAGTCGGGGAATGAACACTGAAGCTTTCTTT. Protein product: CASRPLTSRGMNTEAFF.

This clonotype was seen more than once but under ten times. The gene calls are TRBV29-1 and TRBJ2-3; the D gene is possibly TRBD1 (6 bases). Trimming cost V 5 bases and J 4 bases, with 10 bases left between them. Germline-derived CDR1 and CDR2 are SQVTM and ANQGSEA. The length of the CDR3 is 12 residues. CDR3 in amino acids: CSVRPGADTQYF. As DNA, the CDR3 is TGCAGCGTTCGCCCAGGGGCAGATACGCAGTATTTT.

This sequence joins TRBV6-6 and TRBJ2-3, with D unclear. The CDR3 length is 14 residues. V was clipped by 11 bases and J by 0 bases, with 15 bases between them. CDR1 and CDR2 from the germline V gene are MNHNY and SVGAGI (reference sequence). The CDR3 region is CAATQYPSTDTQYF. The CDR3 coding sequence is TGTGCCGCTACACAGTATCCGAGCACAGATACGCAGTATTTT.

V and J are TRBV7-9 and TRBJ2-7; D is undetermined. Germline CDR1 and CDR2: SEHNR and FQNEAQ (reference sequence). The germline V and J ends were trimmed by 4 bases and 7 bases, with 14 bases remaining between them. The CDR3 contains 13 residues. CDR3 loop: CASSWGSEKEQYF. CDR3 DNA sequence: TGTGCCAGCAGCTGGGGAAGCGAGAAAGAGCAGTACTTC.

This sequence joins TRBV27 and TRBJ1-5, with D possibly TRBD1 on 5 matching bases. This CDR3 has 15 residues. Trimming cost V 8 bases and J 0 bases, with 14 bases left between them. Germline V gene sequence: CDR1 MNHEY, CDR2 SMNVEV (reference sequence). Here the CDR3 reads CASQRGAGSNQPQHF. Here the CDR3 DNA reads TGTGCCAGCCAGCGCGGGGCGGGTAGCAATCAGCCCCAGCATTTT.

The rearrangement joins TRBV27 to TRBJ2-2; 12 nucleotides align to TRBD1. This CDR3 is 18 amino acids long. CDR1 and CDR2 from the germline V gene are MNHEY and SMNVEV (reference sequence). V lost 6 bases and J lost 4; bases outside the gene matches: 12. CDR3 sequence reads: CASSRDRGRYGGTGELFF. The DNA of the CDR3 is TGTGCCAGCAGCCGGGACAGGGGGCGCTACGGTGGCACCGGGGAGCTGTTTTTT.

Only a few counts were recorded for this clonotype. The chain has TRBV4-1 and TRBJ2-5, with TRBD2 identical over 11 bases. Germline CDR1 is MGHRA and CDR2 is YSYEKL. CDR3 length: 17 amino acids. Losses at the gene ends were 0 bases for V and 1 base for J; bases not matched to a gene: 4. CDR3 DNA: TGCGCCAGCAGCCAAGATGGTACTAGCGGGGGCCAAGAGACCCAGTACTTC. Translating it yields CASSQDGTSGGQETQYF.